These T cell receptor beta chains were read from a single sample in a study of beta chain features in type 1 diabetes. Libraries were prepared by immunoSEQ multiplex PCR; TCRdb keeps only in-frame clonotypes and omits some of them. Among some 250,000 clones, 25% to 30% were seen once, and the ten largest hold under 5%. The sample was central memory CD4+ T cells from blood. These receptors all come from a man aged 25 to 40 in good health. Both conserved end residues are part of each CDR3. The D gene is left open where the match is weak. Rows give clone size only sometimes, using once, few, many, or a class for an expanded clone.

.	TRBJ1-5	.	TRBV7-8	CASSLDRTNQPQHF	TGTGCCAGCAGCTTAGACAGGACCAATCAGCCCCAGCATTTT
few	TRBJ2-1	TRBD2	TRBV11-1	CASSRRTSGSYNEQFF	TGTGCCAGCAGCCGAAGGACTAGCGGGTCCTACAATGAGCAGTTCTTC
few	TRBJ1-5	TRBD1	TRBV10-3	CAISESGTGYQPQHF	TGTGCCATCAGTGAGTCCGGGACAGGGTATCAGCCCCAGCATTTT
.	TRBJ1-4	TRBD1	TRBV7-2	CASTESGGEKLFF	TGTGCCAGCACCGAGTCAGGGGGTGAAAAACTGTTTTTT
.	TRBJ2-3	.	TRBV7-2	CASSSPWGASTDTQYF	TGTGCCAGCAGCTCCCCTTGGGGCGCTTCCACAGATACGCAGTATTTT
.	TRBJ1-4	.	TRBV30	CAWSVKLANEKLFF	TGTGCCTGGAGTGTAAAATTGGCTAATGAAAAACTGTTTTTT
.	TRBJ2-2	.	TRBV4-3	CASSQDEGAPGELFF	TGCGCCAGCAGCCAAGATGAAGGGGCCCCCGGGGAGCTGTTTTTT
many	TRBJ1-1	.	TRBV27	CASSSTTQNTEAFF	TGTGCCAGCAGTTCCACGACCCAGAACACTGAAGCTTTCTTT
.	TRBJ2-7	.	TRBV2	CASSDEREQYF	TGTGCCAGCAGTGATGAGCGGGAGCAGTACTTC
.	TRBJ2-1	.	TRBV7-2	CASSGGQRSYNEQFF	TGTGCCAGCAGCGGCGGACAGCGCTCCTACAATGAGCAGTTCTTC
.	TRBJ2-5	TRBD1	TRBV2	CASGRGLQETQYF	TGTGCCAGTGGCAGGGGGCTCCAAGAGACCCAGTACTTC
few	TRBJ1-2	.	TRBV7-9	CASTTGGLGYTF	TGTGCCAGCACCACCGGGGGGCTGGGCTACACCTTC
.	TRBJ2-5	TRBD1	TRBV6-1	CASSRQGQETQYF	TGTGCCAGCAGTAGACAGGGTCAAGAGACCCAGTACTTC
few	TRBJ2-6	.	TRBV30	CAWSVPTPGANVLTF	TGTGCCTGGAGTGTTCCTACCCCTGGGGCCAACGTCCTGACTTTC
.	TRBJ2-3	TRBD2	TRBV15	CATILAGGTDTQYF	TGTGCCACCATTCTAGCGGGGGGGACAGATACGCAGTATTTT
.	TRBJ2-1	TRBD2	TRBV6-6	CASSAGLAANNEQFF	TGTGCCAGCAGTGCCGGACTAGCGGCCAACAATGAGCAGTTCTTC
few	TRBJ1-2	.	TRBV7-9	CASSGSGVNYGYTF	TGTGCCAGCAGCGGATCGGGAGTTAACTATGGCTACACCTTC
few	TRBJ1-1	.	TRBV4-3	CASSLGNTEAFF	TGCGCCAGCAGCCTAGGGAACACTGAAGCTTTCTTT
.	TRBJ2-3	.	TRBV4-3	CASSQELDGYTDTQYF	TGCGCCAGCAGCCAAGAACTTGACGGATACACAGATACGCAGTATTTT
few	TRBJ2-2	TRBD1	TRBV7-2	CASSLQGAGELFF	TGTGCCAGCAGCTTACAGGGGGCCGGGGAGCTGTTTTTT
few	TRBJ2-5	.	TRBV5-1	CASSFGASVIQETQYF	TGCGCCAGCAGCTTCGGGGCTAGCGTTATCCAAGAGACCCAGTACTTC
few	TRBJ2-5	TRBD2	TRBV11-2	CASSPRSGGETQYF	TGTGCCAGCAGCCCCCGTTCGGGGGGAGAGACCCAGTACTTC
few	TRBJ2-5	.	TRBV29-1	CSYWGGETQYF	TGCAGCTACTGGGGCGGGGAGACCCAGTACTTC
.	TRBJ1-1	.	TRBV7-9	CASSLSRSNEAFF	TGTGCCAGCAGCTTATCCAGATCAAATGAAGCTTTCTTT
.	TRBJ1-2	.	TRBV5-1	CASSPDGNYGYTF	TGCGCCAGCAGCCCGGACGGTAACTATGGCTACACCTTC
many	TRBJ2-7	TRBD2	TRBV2	CASTGTSAHEQYF	TGTGCCAGCACCGGGACTAGTGCCCACGAGCAGTACTTC
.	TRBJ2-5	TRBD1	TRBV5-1	CASSPGTGTGETQYF	TGCGCCAGCAGCCCTGGGACAGGGACGGGAGAGACCCAGTACTTC
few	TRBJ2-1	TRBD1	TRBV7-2	CASSLQGQVGNEQFF	TGTGCCAGCAGCTTACAGGGACAGGTAGGCAATGAGCAGTTCTTC
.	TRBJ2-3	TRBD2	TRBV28	CASSYPLRAGAEDTQYF	TGTGCCAGCAGTTACCCCCTCAGAGCGGGAGCTGAAGATACGCAGTATTTT
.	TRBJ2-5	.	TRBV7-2	CASSLAGPQETQYF	TGTGCCAGCAGCTTAGCGGGACCCCAAGAGACCCAGTACTTC
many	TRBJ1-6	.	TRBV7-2	CASSAQLISNSPLHF	TGTGCCAGCAGCGCTCAACTAATTTCTAATTCACCCCTCCACTTT
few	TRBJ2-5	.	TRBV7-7	CASSAQGLQETQYF	TGTGCCAGCAGCGCCCAGGGTCTACAAGAGACCCAGTACTTC
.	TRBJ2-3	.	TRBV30	CAWSPGSSTDTQYF	TGTGCCTGGAGTCCGGGATCTAGCACAGATACGCAGTATTTT
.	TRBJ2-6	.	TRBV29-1	CNVTGQLSGANVLTF	TGCAACGTTACGGGACAACTCTCTGGGGCCAACGTCCTGACTTTC
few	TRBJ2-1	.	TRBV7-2	CASSLEGNEQFF	TGTGCCAGCAGCTTAGAGGGGAATGAGCAGTTCTTC
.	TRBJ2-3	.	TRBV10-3	CAISVVAEPTDTQYF	TGTGCCATCAGTGTAGTAGCGGAACCCACAGATACGCAGTATTTT
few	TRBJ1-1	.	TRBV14	CASSRLQGTEAFF	TGTGCCAGCAGCCGACTTCAGGGGACTGAAGCTTTCTTT